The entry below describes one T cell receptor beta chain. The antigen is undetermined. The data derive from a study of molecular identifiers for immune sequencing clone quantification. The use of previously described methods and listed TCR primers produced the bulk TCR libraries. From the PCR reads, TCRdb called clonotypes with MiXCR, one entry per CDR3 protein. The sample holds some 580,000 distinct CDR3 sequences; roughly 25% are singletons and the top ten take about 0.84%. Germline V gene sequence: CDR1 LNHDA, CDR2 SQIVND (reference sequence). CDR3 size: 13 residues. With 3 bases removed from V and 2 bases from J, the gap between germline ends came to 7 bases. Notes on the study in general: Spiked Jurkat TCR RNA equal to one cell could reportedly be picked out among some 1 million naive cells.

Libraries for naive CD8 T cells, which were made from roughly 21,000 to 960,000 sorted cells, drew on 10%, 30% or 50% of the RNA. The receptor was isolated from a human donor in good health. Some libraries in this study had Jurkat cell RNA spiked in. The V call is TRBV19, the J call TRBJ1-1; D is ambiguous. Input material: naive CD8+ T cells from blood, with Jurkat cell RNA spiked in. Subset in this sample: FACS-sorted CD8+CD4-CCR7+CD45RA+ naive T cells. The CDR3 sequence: CASSIFSNTEAFF. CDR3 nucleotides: TGTGCCAGTAGTATTTTCTCTAACACTGAAGCTTTCTTT.